These 32 T cell receptor beta chains originate from one sample sequenced in a study of T cells in Graves' hyperthyroidism and ophthalmopathy. Amplified regions were TCR beta CDR3 sequences from RNA transcripts. The TCR CDR3 was amplified in a first-round RT-PCR using the HTBI primer set. TCRdb recomputed calls from the multiplex PCR reads with MiXCR, one row per CDR3 protein. Of hundreds of thousands of distinct CDR3 sequences in the sample, about 20% were seen once. Source material: blood. The receptors here all came from a man aged 30 to 45 with Graves' ophthalmopathy.

This clonotype appeared many times. This chain uses TRBV27 with TRBJ2-2; D is tentatively TRBD1 or TRBD2 (5 bases each). Trimming removed 3 bases from V and 0 bases from J, with 11 bases in between. Germline CDR1 reads MNHEY; CDR2 reads SMNVEV (reference sequence). There are 16 residues in the CDR3. The CDR3 DNA follows: TGTGCCAGCAGTTTCGAGGGGACCCCGAACACCGGGGAGCTGTTTTTT. This gives the protein CASSFEGTPNTGELFF.

This clonotype has a handful of counts. The chain employs TRBV11-2 and TRBJ1-1; D ambiguous. Germline-derived CDR1 and CDR2 are SGHAT and FQNNGV. V lost 1 base, J lost 7 bases, and 4 bases lay in between. The length of the CDR3 is 11 residues. The CDR3 reads CASSLVGEAFF. CDR3 nucleotides: TGTGCCAGCAGCTTAGTGGGTGAAGCTTTCTTT.

The gene calls are TRBV27 and TRBJ2-3, with D unclear. CDR3 size: 13 residues. V lost 3 bases and J 2 bases, leaving 6 bases between the germline ends. CDR1 MNHEY and CDR2 SMNVEV come from the germline V gene (reference sequence). In DNA form, the CDR3 reads TGTGCCAGCAGTTTGGTTGACACAGATACGCAGTATTTT. This encodes CASSLVDTDTQYF.

This clonotype was detected only a few times. The chain links TRBV11-2 to TRBJ2-7, with 7 bases that match TRBD2. The J segment lost 0 bases and the V segment lost 0 bases, leaving 11 bases of the junction unmatched. The CDR3 totals 18 residues. In germline, CDR1 is SGHAT, CDR2 FQNNGV. The CDR3 loop is CASSLDLETGGYSYEQYF. The DNA of the CDR3 is TGTGCCAGCAGCTTAGATCTAGAAACGGGAGGCTACTCCTACGAGCAGTACTTC.

In its sample, this clonotype was seen many times. The genes are TRBV7-2 and TRBJ2-1, with 8 bases lining up with TRBD2. Germline CDR1 SGHTA, CDR2 FQGNSA. Trimming removed 5 bases from V and 5 bases from J; junction bases left unmatched: 8. There are 15 residues in the CDR3. The CDR3 sequence: CASSPRVAGNNEQFF. The CDR3 DNA reads TGTGCCAGCAGCCCCCGGGTAGCGGGAAACAATGAGCAGTTCTTC.

The CDR3, as DNA: TGTGCCAGCAGCCCCCTTTACACGACCAACACTGAAGCTTTCTTT. It specifies CASSPLYTTNTEAFF. V gene TRBV3-1 combines with J gene TRBJ1-1, with D unclear. Germline CDR1 reads LGHDT; CDR2 reads YNNKEL (reference sequence). This CDR3 contains 15 residues. The V gene lost 4 bases and the J gene lost 2 bases, with 14 bases spanning the gap.

This clonotype showed up just a few times. The chain carries TRBV7-3 and TRBJ2-1; the D call may be TRBD1 or TRBD2 (5 bases each). The CDR3 runs 18 residues. V lost 2 bases and J lost 2, with 19 bases in between. Germline V gene sequence: CDR1 SGHTA, CDR2 FQGTGA. For the CDR3, the DNA is TGTGCCAGCAGCTTACGGTCAGCAGGGAGAGGAACCTACAATGAGCAGTTCTTC. It yields the protein CASSLRSAGRGTYNEQFF.

The V call is TRBV27, the J call TRBJ1-4; 7 bases are shared with TRBD1. V lost 2 bases to trimming and J lost 7 bases; unmatched junction nucleotides: 7. CDR1 and CDR2 from the germline V gene are MNHEY and SMNVEV (reference sequence). CDR3 size: 15 residues. The DNA of the CDR3 is TGTGCCAGCAGTTTAAGGACAGGACAGCTTGAAAAACTGTTTTTT. Translation gives CASSLRTGQLEKLFF.

A word on this clonotype: It is unclear where the CDR3 begins or ends on the DNA, so no DNA is shown, and the CDR3 is as TCRdb lists it. This chain uses TRBV6-1 with TRBJ1-3; TRBD1 reflects the table's D call only, with no check against the DNA. Germline V gene lookup returns CDR1 MNHNS and CDR2 SASEGT. Counting both end residues, the CDR3 totals 15 amino acids. CDR3 in amino acids: CASSSSDRAGNTIYF.

This clonotype occurred a few times. V is TRBV18 and J is TRBJ2-1, with 9 nucleotides matching TRBD1. The CDR3 extends over 15 amino acids. V lost 5 bases, J lost 0 bases, and 2 bases stayed unmatched. From germline, CDR1 is KGHSH and CDR2 LQKENI. The CDR3 coding sequence is TGTGCCAGCTCAGACAGGGGGAACTCCTACAATGAGCAGTTCTTC. Protein sequence: CASSDRGNSYNEQFF.

The V call is TRBV2, the J call TRBJ1-2; D gene uncertain. Trimming stripped 5 bases from V and 0 bases from J, with 10 bases between. The CDR3 runs to 14 residues. Germline CDR1 SNHLY, CDR2 FYNNEI. This chain's CDR3 is CASSPRRTNYGYTF. The CDR3 DNA reads TGTGCCAGCAGTCCCAGGAGGACTAACTATGGCTACACCTTC.

The chain couples TRBV12-3 or TRBV12-4 to TRBJ2-7, with a weak D call TRBD2 (5 bases). Trimming removed 4 bases at V and 5 bases at J, with 15 bases between. There are 14 residues in the CDR3. The CDR3 bases are TGTGCCAGCAGTTCTAGCTATGGCCCCCACGAGCAGTACTTC. Encoded protein: CASSSSYGPHEQYF.

In this sample, this clonotype turned up many times. The chain combines TRBV11-2 with TRBJ1-3; possible D gene TRBD1, 5 bases. In germline, CDR1 is SGHAT, CDR2 FQNNGV. V lost 3 bases and J lost 2, with 17 bases in between. This CDR3 has 17 amino acids. CDR3 region: CASSFYPGDQTGNTIYF. CDR3 sequence (DNA): TGTGCCAGCAGCTTTTATCCGGGGGATCAGACTGGAAACACCATATATTTT.

Concerning this clonotype: A clone one base away is much larger, so this may be a read error. The rearrangement uses TRBV12-3 or TRBV12-4 and TRBJ1-1; perhaps TRBD1 as D (6 bases). V gave up 5 bases and J gave up 2 bases, with 15 bases separating them. The CDR3 spans 15 residues. CDR3 protein: CASSPRGIVNTEAFF. CDR3 coding DNA: TGTGCCAGCAGTCCAAGGGGGATCGTAAACACTGAAGCTTTCTTT.

The rearrangement joins TRBV29-1 to TRBJ1-1; 8 bases align to TRBD1. The germline gives CDR1 SQVTM, CDR2 ANQGSEA. The CDR3 is made up of 15 amino acids. The junction had 11 bases not matched to a gene; V was cut back by 0 bases and J by 8 bases. CDR3 loop: CSVEEGQVTSLEAFF. The CDR3 nucleotides are TGCAGCGTTGAAGAGGGACAGGTCACCTCCCTGGAAGCTTTCTTT.

The genes are TRBV7-9 and TRBJ2-1, with 9 bases fitting TRBD2. Losses at the gene ends were 3 bases for V and 8 bases for J; bases not matched to a gene: 2. CDR3 length equals 13 residues. Germline loops: CDR1 SEHNR, CDR2 FQNEAQ (reference sequence). DNA for the CDR3: TGTGCCAGCAGCTTCAGGACTAGCGATGAGCAGTTCTTC. This encodes CASSFRTSDEQFF.

The J gene is TRBJ1-2, the V gene TRBV15, with D perhaps matching TRBD1 (5 bases). V was cut by 1 base and J by 8 bases, with 11 bases left in between. There are 13 residues in the CDR3. The germline gives CDR1 LNHNV, CDR2 YYDKDF (reference sequence). CDR3 protein: CATSRGSGVGYTF. The CDR3 region has the DNA TGTGCCACCAGCAGAGGCTCGGGGGTAGGCTACACCTTC.

The sample holds a few counts of this clonotype. This chain connects TRBV12-3 or TRBV12-4 to TRBJ2-7; 9 nucleotides agree with TRBD2. This CDR3 has 14 residues. The V and J ends lost 6 bases and 9 bases, in that order; junction bases with no gene match: 12. The chain's CDR3 is CASSHSGRFSGQYF. For the CDR3, the DNA is TGTGCCAGCAGCCATAGCGGGAGATTCTCGGGGCAGTACTTC.

This clonotype was recorded a few times. The CDR3 spells CSVTGGGEKLFF. The CDR3 DNA sequence: TGCAGCGTCACAGGGGGGGGGGAAAAACTGTTTTTT. This rearrangement joins TRBV29-1 to TRBJ1-4, with TRBD1 matching over 8 bases. Germline V gene lookup returns CDR1 SQVTM and CDR2 ANQGSEA. The CDR3 has 12 residues. V lost 6 bases, J lost 8 bases, and 5 bases stayed unmatched.

The CDR3 DNA is TGTGCCAGCAGTCCTATAGCGGGAGGAGGGGAACTAGCCAAAAACATTCAGTACTTC. Encoded protein: CASSPIAGGGELAKNIQYF. The V and J genes are TRBV28 and TRBJ2-4; TRBD2 matches at 10 bases. The V gene's germline CDR1 is MDHEN and CDR2 SYDVKM. This CDR3 is built from 19 residues. With 5 bases clipped from V and 0 bases from J, the junction kept 13 bases outside the gene matches.

This clonotype was seen repeatedly, ten times or more. Compared with germline, one end of the junction differs, possibly owing to a read error. The V gene is TRBV11-1, the J gene TRBJ1-1; D may be TRBD1 (6 bases). Germline assignment: CDR1 SGHAT and CDR2 FQDESV (reference sequence). The CDR3 is 13 residues long. The CDR3 nucleotides are TGCGCCAGCAGCTTGGACAGGAACACTGAAGCTTTCTTT. This translates into CASSLDRNTEAFF.

This clonotype was observed many times. V usage is TRBV11-2 and J usage is TRBJ2-5, with D tentatively TRBD1 (6 bases). The CDR3 has 15 amino acids. From germline, CDR1 is SGHAT and CDR2 FQNNGV. Deletions cut 1 base from V and 8 bases from J, with 17 bases between. The CDR3 DNA reads TGTGCCAGCAGCTTAGCATCCGGGGCCAGGGGAACCCAGTACTTC. This translates into CASSLASGARGTQYF.

This clonotype was found many times. The J gene is TRBJ1-4, the V gene TRBV3-1; the D gene is possibly TRBD1 (5 bases). Trimming shortened V by 4 bases and J by 6 bases, and 15 bases separated the two germline ends. Germline CDR1 LGHDT, CDR2 YNNKEL (reference sequence). The CDR3 has 15 amino acids. The CDR3 DNA reads as TGTGCCAGCAGCCGAAAACGGGGAGGGGATGAAAAACTGTTTTTT. Translation gives CASSRKRGGDEKLFF.

The chain combines TRBV29-1 with TRBJ2-3, with a possible D match to TRBD2 (6 bases). This CDR3 spans 14 amino acids. The V end lost 6 bases, the J end lost 0 bases, and 13 bases lay between the germline ends. Per germline, CDR1 SQVTM and CDR2 ANQGSEA. DNA of the CDR3: TGCAGCGTCACCACTAGCACAAGCACAGATACGCAGTATTTT. Translating it yields CSVTTSTSTDTQYF.

V and J are TRBV9 and TRBJ2-7, with 8 bases fitting TRBD1. Germline CDR1 reads SGDLS; CDR2 reads YYNGEE. The CDR3 has 15 amino acids. V lost 3 bases, J lost 3 bases, and 8 bases stayed unmatched. The CDR3 sequence: CASSDSRGRSYEQYF. CDR3 DNA sequence: TGTGCCAGCAGCGACTCCAGGGGGCGTAGCTACGAGCAGTACTTC.

The chain is built from TRBV20-1 and TRBJ2-7, with D uncertain. The germline V and J ends were trimmed by 2 bases and 1 base, with 9 bases remaining between them. This CDR3 is built from 13 residues. The germline V gene encodes CDR1 DFQATT and CDR2 SNEGSKA (reference sequence). The CDR3 reads CSARLLPSYEQYF. The CDR3 DNA follows: TGCAGTGCTAGATTACTTCCTTCCTACGAGCAGTACTTC.

The rearrangement links TRBV7-9 to TRBJ1-1; D is possibly TRBD1 (6 bases). This CDR3 is built from 16 residues. Trimming left V 6 bases short and J 4 bases short, with 21 bases between. CDR1 is SEHNR, CDR2 FQNEAQ, per germline (reference sequence). The CDR3 loop is CASSLRGGLHGTEAFF. CDR3 DNA: TGTGCCAGCAGTCTCCGAGGGGGATTACATGGCACTGAAGCTTTCTTT.

This chain uses TRBV29-1 with TRBJ2-7; D possibly corresponds to TRBD1 (6 bases). The CDR3 is 14 residues long. The germline V gene has CDR1 SQVTM and CDR2 ANQGSEA. V gave up 1 base and J gave up 0 bases, with 10 bases separating them. CDR3 sequence: CSVEVRGPSYEQYF. In DNA form, the CDR3 reads TGCAGCGTTGAAGTCAGGGGCCCCTCCTACGAGCAGTACTTC.

The chain couples TRBV20-1 to TRBJ1-6; 7 bases line up with TRBD1. The CDR3 runs to 14 residues. J lost 14 bases, V lost 2 bases, and 12 bases had no gene match. Germline V gene lookup returns CDR1 DFQATT and CDR2 SNEGSKA (reference sequence). The CDR3 nucleotides are TGCAGTGCTAGACGCGGACAGGAATTAAGGGCCCTCCACTTT. Protein product: CSARRGQELRALHF.

The V call is TRBV20-1, the J call TRBJ2-3; 9 positions match TRBD1. Germline V gives CDR1 DFQATT, CDR2 SNEGSKA (reference sequence). V dropped 6 bases and J dropped 2; count of bases not matched to a gene: 9. CDR3 size: 15 residues. DNA of the CDR3: TGCAGTGCCACCCCGGGACAGGGACTCACAGATACGCAGTATTTT. As protein: CSATPGQGLTDTQYF.

This clonotype was counted a few times. The chain carries TRBV20-1 and TRBJ2-3, with no clear D. V was pared by 1 base and J by 2 bases, with 10 bases between. This CDR3 comprises 14 residues. Germline V lookup: CDR1 DFQATT, CDR2 SNEGSKA (reference sequence). CDR3 protein: CSARVSEATDTQYF. Here the CDR3 DNA reads TGCAGTGCTAGAGTTTCAGAGGCCACAGATACGCAGTATTTT.

The chain combines TRBV12-3 or TRBV12-4 with TRBJ1-5, with D possibly TRBD1 on 5 matching bases. Trimming shortened V by 6 bases and J by 3 bases, and 12 bases separated the two germline ends. CDR3 length: 14 amino acids. The CDR3 DNA reads TGTGCCAGCAGCATCGACAGCCCCAATCAGCCCCAGCATTTT. Translating it yields CASSIDSPNQPQHF.